The rows below give T cell receptor beta chains drawn from one sample of a study of cytomegalovirus exposure and HLA in healthy donors. TCRdb keeps only in-frame clones here, not all; method: immunoSEQ multiplex PCR. The sample records around 53,000 clones, roughly 79% being singletons. Sequenced: PBMCs. Source of these receptors: a man in his forties or fifties in good health and CMV-seronegative. Both conserved end residues are part of each CDR3. Fields, in order: CDR3 DNA, CDR3 protein, D gene, clone size, J gene, V gene. A D gene is named only where the DNA matches it firmly. Only some rows state a clone size, as once, few, many or a class for expanded clones.

TGTGCCAGCAGCCAGGACAGGGGCCAAGAGACCCAGTACTTC,CASSQDRGQETQYF,TRBD1,few,TRBJ2-5,TRBV4-2
TGTGCCAGCAGCTTGGACTACGAGCAGTACTTC,CASSLDYEQYF,.,.,TRBJ2-7,TRBV5-6
TGCGCCAGCAGTCTGACAGGGAAGGACACCGGGGAGCTGTTTTTT,CASSLTGKDTGELFF,TRBD1,.,TRBJ2-2,TRBV5-1
TGCGCCAGCAGCGATCCAGGCGGGGGCGGGGAGCTGTTTTTT,CASSDPGGGGELFF,TRBD2,once,TRBJ2-2,TRBV4-3
TGTGCCACCAGCCCGGACAGGAACGTGAACACCATATATTTT,CATSPDRNVNTIYF,TRBD1,.,TRBJ1-3,TRBV15
TGTGCCAGCAGCTTTAGCGGGGGTGACTCCTACAATGAGCAGTTCTTC,CASSFSGGDSYNEQFF,TRBD2,few,TRBJ2-1,TRBV7-3
TGTGCCAGCAGTGAGTGGGGGGGTGGGTCACCCCTCCACTTT,CASSEWGGGSPLHF,.,.,TRBJ1-6,TRBV9
TGTGCCAGCAGCAACGGACTGGGAAAACTGTTTTTT,CASSNGLGKLFF,.,few,TRBJ1-4,TRBV7-2
TGCAGTGCTAGTGCGACAGATACGCAGTATTTT,CSASATDTQYF,.,.,TRBJ2-3,TRBV20-1
TGTGCCAGCTCACCACCGGGACAGCCCGGGGAGCTGTTTTTT,CASSPPGQPGELFF,TRBD1,.,TRBJ2-2,TRBV18
TGTGCCAGCAGCCCCCTCGGGACAGGGCAACACGAGCAGTACTTC,CASSPLGTGQHEQYF,TRBD1,few,TRBJ2-7,TRBV5-6
TGTGCCATCAGTGATGACAGCTACGAGCAGTACTTC,CAISDDSYEQYF,.,few,TRBJ2-7,TRBV10-3
TGTGCCAGCAGTGAAAAATGGGCCACTGAAGCTTTCTTT,CASSEKWATEAFF,.,.,TRBJ1-1,TRBV25-1
TGTGCCAGCAGCCCACGAGCCGGGAGCTCTGGGGCCAACGTCCTGACTTTC,CASSPRAGSSGANVLTF,.,.,TRBJ2-6,TRBV9
TGTGCCAGCAGCCTTAGCGGGGGGAACTTCGGGACAGATACGCAGTATTTT,CASSLSGGNFGTDTQYF,TRBD2,.,TRBJ2-3,TRBV6-4
TGTGCCAGTAATCGGAGGGTCACGTACACCGGGGAGCTGTTTTTT,CASNRRVTYTGELFF,.,.,TRBJ2-2,TRBV19
TGTGCCAGCAGTGGGGGCTTAATGTACCAAGAGACCCAGTACTTC,CASSGGLMYQETQYF,.,.,TRBJ2-5,TRBV27
TGTGCCAGCAGCTTGTTTGGGACAGGCTCCTACGAGCAGTACTTC,CASSLFGTGSYEQYF,TRBD1,few,TRBJ2-7,TRBV5-6
TGTGCCAGCAGTTTATTTTACCAGCCCACTAGTCCCTACGAGCAGTACTTC,CASSLFYQPTSPYEQYF,.,.,TRBJ2-7,TRBV27
TGTGCCATCAGTTTCGGGACAGGGCCCTACAATGAGCAGTTCTTC,CAISFGTGPYNEQFF,TRBD1,.,TRBJ2-1,TRBV10-3
TGTGCCAGCCTCACAGGGTACACTGAAGCTTTCTTT,CASLTGYTEAFF,.,once,TRBJ1-1,TRBV28
TGCGCCAGCAGCTCCGGGACAGGGCGCACCTTCTCTGGAAACACCATATATTTT,CASSSGTGRTFSGNTIYF,TRBD1,.,TRBJ1-3,TRBV5-1
TGTGCCAGCAGTGGTGGGGCAGGCTCGGCTAATTCACCCCTCCACTTT,CASSGGAGSANSPLHF,.,once,TRBJ1-6,TRBV28
TGCGCCAGCAGCTTCGAGGCCAACTATGGCTACACCTTC,CASSFEANYGYTF,.,once,TRBJ1-2,TRBV5-1
TGTGCCAGCAGCGACGGACAGGGGGATACGCAGTATTTT,CASSDGQGDTQYF,TRBD1,.,TRBJ2-3,TRBV7-8
TGCGCCAGCAGCCAAGATCGCCCCGGCAGGGCGAACACCGGGGAGCTGTTTTTT,CASSQDRPGRANTGELFF,.,once,TRBJ2-2,TRBV4-3
TGTGCCAGCAGCCCAGGGGGCTCTGGGGCCAACGTCCTGACTTTC,CASSPGGSGANVLTF,TRBD1,.,TRBJ2-6,TRBV27
TGTGCCAGCTCACCCGAGAGCGGGTCCGGGGAGCTGTTTTTT,CASSPESGSGELFF,.,.,TRBJ2-2,TRBV18
TGTGCCAGCAGTTTAAGTGTGAGGCAGGGAAAAAACAATGAGCAGTTCTTC,CASSLSVRQGKNNEQFF,.,.,TRBJ2-1,TRBV28
TGTGCCAGCAGCCAAGACGACGGTAGCGGATCCTACGAGCAGTACTTC,CASSQDDGSGSYEQYF,.,once,TRBJ2-7,TRBV4-2
TGTGCCAGCAGCGCGGACAGTGTAGGAGGCTACACCTTC,CASSADSVGGYTF,.,.,TRBJ1-2,TRBV9
TGTGCCAGCTCGCCGGGACAGAGTGGAAACGAGCAGTACTTC,CASSPGQSGNEQYF,TRBD1,.,TRBJ2-7,TRBV18
TGTGCCAGCAGTGAAGTCGCAGGGTCTTCCTACGAGCAGTACTTC,CASSEVAGSSYEQYF,.,.,TRBJ2-7,TRBV6-1